The T cell receptor (beta chain) described here comes from a study of shared clonotypes between healthy human individuals. Libraries were prepared by immunoSEQ multiplex PCR; TCRdb keeps only in-frame clonotypes and omits some of them. This sample has roughly 2.5 million clones, with approximately 94% found just once. CDR1 and CDR2 from the germline V gene are MGHRA and YSYEKL. This CDR3 has 18 amino acids. V trimming: 1 base; J trimming: 9 bases; junction bases outside the gene matches: 15. V and J are TRBV4-1 and TRBJ1-6, with 7 bases aligning to TRBD1. Sequenced: naive CD4+ T cells sorted from blood. Subset indicated: CD45RA+ positively selected. The TCR comes from a young man in good health. The CDR3 DNA follows: TGCGCCAGCAGCCAAGGACAGGGAAAATCCTTGAGCCTTTCACCCCTCCACTTT. Protein: CASSQGQGKSLSLSPLHF.